This T cell receptor (beta chain) was identified during a study of cytomegalovirus exposure and HLA in healthy donors. At the level of the study: The same platform was used for the 90 to 150 validation repertoires and the roughly 720 first-cohort repertoires, a later analysis reported. Study-level findings and limits: First-cohort TCR clusters tended to co-occur in the approximately 110 validation repertoires, a later analysis found. The study found most TCR sequences rare, yet found some public TCRs in many donors. Some TCR beta chains (about 180 of them) were listed as cytomegalovirus-associated.

On this clone itself: What it recognizes is unknown.

Trimming took 3 bases from V and 11 from J; bases not matched to a gene: 6. Germline V gene data show CDR1 as KGHSH and CDR2 as LQKENI. The CDR3 spans 12 residues. Only in-frame clones appear in the TCRdb table, and some are missing; sequencing was by immunoSEQ multiplex PCR. This repertoire shows some 150,000 clones, 70% to 90% found once; its top ten account for around 3%. Sequencing was carried out using PBMCs. This clonotype originated in a man aged 18 to 35 in good health and CMV-seronegative. The chain uses TRBV18 and TRBJ1-1; 7 bases are shared with TRBD1. In nucleotides, the CDR3 is TGTGCCAGCTCACCTAACGGGGACAGTGCTTTCTTT. Its protein is CASSPNGDSAFF. Filled out from reference TRBV18 and TRBJ1-1, the complete variable domain reads NAGVMQNPRHLVRRRGQEARLRCSPMKGHSHVYWYRQLPEEGLKFMVYLQKENIIDESGMPKERFSAEFPKEGPSILRIQQVVRGDSAAYFCASSPNGDSAFFGQGTRLTVV.